The sequence of this T cell receptor beta chain was determined in a study of blood T cells in healthy people across ages. A second PCR of roughly 6 to 12 cycles used a sample-barcoded 5' primer and a J-beta primer mix. Via MiXCR, TCRdb re-called the 5' RACE reads, giving one row per CDR3 protein. The data hold hundreds of thousands of distinct CDR3 sequences, with 45% to 50% observed a single time. This clonotype was observed a few times. This may be a read error: a much more frequent sequence differs by one nucleotide. The CDR3 totals 17 residues. Germline V lookup: CDR1 LGHNA, CDR2 YNFKEQ. This sequence joins TRBV4-2 and TRBJ2-4; TRBD2 might be the D (5 bases). Sequenced input: blood. The receptor was derived from a young man in good health. CDR3 residues: CVSSQALEGLAKNIQYF. The CDR3 region has the DNA TGTGTCAGCAGCCAAGCCCTTGAAGGACTAGCCAAAAACATTCAGTACTTC.